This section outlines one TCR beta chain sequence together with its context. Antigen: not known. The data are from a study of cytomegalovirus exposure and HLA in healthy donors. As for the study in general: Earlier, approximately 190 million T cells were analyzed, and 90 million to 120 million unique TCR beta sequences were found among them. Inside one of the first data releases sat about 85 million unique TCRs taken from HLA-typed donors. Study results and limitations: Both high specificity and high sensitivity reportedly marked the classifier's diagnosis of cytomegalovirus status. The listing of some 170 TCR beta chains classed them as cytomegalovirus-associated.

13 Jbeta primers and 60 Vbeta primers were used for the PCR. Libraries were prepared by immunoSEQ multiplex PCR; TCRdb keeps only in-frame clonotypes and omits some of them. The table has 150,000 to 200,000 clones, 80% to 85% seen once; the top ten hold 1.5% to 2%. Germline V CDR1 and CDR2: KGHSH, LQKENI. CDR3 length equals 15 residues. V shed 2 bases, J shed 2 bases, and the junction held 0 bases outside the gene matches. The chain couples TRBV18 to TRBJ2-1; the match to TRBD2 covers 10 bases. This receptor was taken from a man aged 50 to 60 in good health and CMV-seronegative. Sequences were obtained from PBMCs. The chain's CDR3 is CASSPGLAAYNEQFF. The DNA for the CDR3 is TGTGCCAGCTCACCAGGACTAGCGGCCTACAATGAGCAGTTCTTC.